Listed here is a single T cell receptor beta chain. This sample stems from a study of control samples from healthy donors and cancer patients. CDR3 length: 16 amino acids. The V and J ends lost 2 bases and 4 bases respectively, with 15 bases between them. In germline, CDR1 is SGHRS, CDR2 YFSETQ. Clones were read by immunoSEQ multiplex PCR, and TCRdb kept only the in-frame ones, dropping some. The repertoire consists of 100,000 to 150,000 clones, with roughly 90% occurring once and the leading ten covering over 2%. The clonotype originates from a man aged 18 to 29 in good health. The rearrangement joins TRBV5-1 to TRBJ2-2; a weak D match, TRBD2 (6 bases). The sequenced sample was blood. CDR3 protein: CASSLGGVFRTGELFF. The CDR3 coding sequence is TGCGCCAGCAGCTTAGGCGGGGTATTTCGCACCGGGGAGCTGTTTTTT.